Shown below are 13 T cell receptor beta chains from a single sample sequenced in a study of B cell selection in AIRE deficiency. Clones were read by immunoSEQ multiplex PCR, and TCRdb kept only the in-frame ones, dropping some. The sample contains 11,000 to 15,000 clones, 85% to 95% of which appear only once. Regulatory T cells were sorted as CD4+CD25hiCD127low/negative cells. Sequencing was carried out using Tregs sorted from PBMCs. These receptors all stem from a human donor with AIRE deficiency.

This clone was seen a handful of times. This sequence joins TRBV9 and TRBJ2-1; the D is unclear. V lost 3 bases and J lost 9, with 13 bases in between. The CDR3 is made up of 13 amino acids. CDR1 and CDR2 from the germline V gene are SGDLS and YYNGEE. The CDR3 nucleotides are TGTGCCAGCAGCGGCAGAGTGGTAGGTGAGCAGTTCTTC. Amino acid sequence: CASSGRVVGEQFF.

This rearrangement joins TRBV4-2 to TRBJ2-7, with 14 bases fitting TRBD2. This CDR3 contains 18 residues. Germline V CDR1 and CDR2: LGHNA, YNFKEQ. J gave up 1 base and V 0 bases, and 5 bases lay outside the gene matches. CDR3 protein: CASSQDGTSGSISYEQYF. The CDR3 nucleotides read TGTGCCAGCAGCCAAGATGGGACTAGCGGGAGTATATCCTACGAGCAGTACTTC.

The V gene is TRBV27, the J gene TRBJ2-6, with D possibly TRBD2 on 5 matching bases. The V and J ends lost 3 bases and 2 bases respectively, with 8 bases between them. Looked up from germline, CDR1 is MNHEY and CDR2 is SMNVEV (reference sequence). The CDR3 length is 15 residues. The CDR3 sequence is CASSFHGTGANVLTF. The CDR3 coding sequence is TGTGCCAGCAGTTTCCACGGGACTGGGGCCAACGTCCTGACTTTC.

This clone was seen only once. The gene calls are TRBV9 and TRBJ2-2; 13 bases fit TRBD2. The CDR3 totals 16 residues. The V gene's germline CDR1 is SGDLS and CDR2 YYNGEE. V was pared by 0 bases and J by 4 bases, with 0 bases of the junction left unmatched. This CDR3 is CASSVGTSGSTGELFF. In DNA, the CDR3 is TGTGCCAGCAGCGTAGGGACTAGCGGGAGCACCGGGGAGCTGTTTTTT.

This rearrangement joins TRBV20-1 to TRBJ2-3, with D tentatively TRBD1 or TRBD2 (6 bases each). Germline V gives CDR1 DFQATT, CDR2 SNEGSKA (reference sequence). V was shortened by 5 bases and J by 11 bases, with 14 bases between the two germline ends. This CDR3 has 11 residues. In nucleotides, the CDR3 is TGCAGTGCTCCTAGAGGGGGGATGCAGTATTTT. It translates to CSAPRGGMQYF.

The gene calls are TRBV19 and TRBJ1-1; a weak D match, TRBD1 (5 bases). The V gene's germline CDR1 is LNHDA and CDR2 SQIVND (reference sequence). Trimming took off 7 bases at V and 0 bases at J, with 12 bases between the two ends. This CDR3 is 14 amino acids long. The CDR3: CASTPRGVNTEAFF. The CDR3 DNA is TGTGCCAGTACCCCGAGAGGGGTGAACACTGAAGCTTTCTTT.

The chain has TRBV18 and TRBJ2-7, with no clear D. Germline lookup yields CDR1 KGHSH and CDR2 LQKENI. V was cut by 2 bases and J by 7 bases, with 15 bases left in between. The CDR3 length is 14 residues. This CDR3 reads CASSPDAVAREQYF. DNA of the CDR3: TGTGCCAGCTCACCAGACGCAGTGGCTCGAGAGCAGTACTTC.

The V and J genes are TRBV5-5 and TRBJ2-7; either TRBD1 or TRBD2 may supply D (5 bases each). This CDR3 spans 14 amino acids. From germline, CDR1 is SGHKS and CDR2 YYEKEE (reference sequence). The V end lost 4 bases, the J end lost 2 bases, and 13 bases lay between the germline ends. This CDR3 is CASSLGTVAYEQYF. The CDR3 region has the DNA TGTGCCAGCAGCCTCGGGACGGTTGCCTACGAGCAGTACTTC.

This clone was counted a single time. As the CDR3 is not closed by the conserved phenylalanine or tryptophan, this likely results from a read error. Because the CDR3's place on the DNA is in doubt, the DNA is left out and the CDR3 is given as listed by TCRdb. The CDR3 is CASSLFGTAALINYGYIL. The rearrangement uses TRBV7-2 and TRBJ1-2. Ends included, the CDR3 has 18 residues. Germline loops: CDR1 SGHTA, CDR2 FQGNSA.

The chain couples TRBV7-8 to TRBJ2-3, with 9 bases fitting TRBD1. This CDR3 has 16 residues. With 5 bases clipped from V and 0 bases from J, the junction kept 6 bases outside the gene matches. Germline CDR1 reads SGHVS; CDR2 reads FQNEAQ. Here the CDR3 DNA reads TGTGCCAGCAGCACCAATACAGGGGGCAGCACAGATACGCAGTATTTT. Its protein is CASSTNTGGSTDTQYF.

This clone has only one observation. The gene calls are TRBV15 and TRBJ1-1; 8 bases agree with TRBD1. Germline-derived CDR1 and CDR2 are LNHNV and YYDKDF (reference sequence). This CDR3 comprises 17 residues. V was pared by 1 base and J by 6 bases, with 13 bases of the junction left unmatched. The CDR3, as DNA: TGTGCCACCAGCAGAGTCATTCGGACAGGGCCCGGGGCTGAAGCTTTCTTT. Protein product: CATSRVIRTGPGAEAFF.

The chain combines TRBV14 with TRBJ2-1, with D perhaps given as TRBD1 or TRBD2 (6 bases each). V was pared by 5 bases and J by 1 base, with 21 bases between. The germline V gene encodes CDR1 SGHDN and CDR2 FVKESK. The CDR3 is made up of 18 amino acids. In nucleotides, the CDR3 is TGTGCCAGCAGCGCAAGGGGGGCGGGATTTTGGTCCTACAATGAGCAGTTCTTC. It is translated as CASSARGAGFWSYNEQFF.

The chain employs TRBV4-2 and TRBJ2-1; D is undetermined. The CDR3 length is 14 residues. From germline, CDR1 is LGHNA and CDR2 YNFKEQ. Trimming pared 1 base from V and 0 bases from J, leaving 4 bases between. This chain's CDR3 is CASSQVGSYNEQFF. CDR3 in DNA: TGTGCCAGCAGCCAAGTCGGCTCCTACAATGAGCAGTTCTTC.